The 20 T cell receptor beta chains reported below all come from one sample, sequenced in a study of shared clonotypes between healthy human individuals. Sequencing was performed with immunoSEQ multiplex PCR; in TCRdb, only in-frame clones are kept and a portion is missing. The sample carries roughly 1.5 million clones, 98% recorded once. The sequenced sample was naive CD4+ T cells sorted from blood. Documented subset: CD45RA+ positively selected. The receptors were sampled from a man aged 25 to 45 in good health.

The V gene is TRBV29-1, the J gene TRBJ2-2; the D call may be TRBD1 or TRBD2 (5 bases each). The CDR3 is made up of 15 amino acids. Germline V gene data show CDR1 as SQVTM and CDR2 as ANQGSEA. V was trimmed by 6 bases and J by 2 bases, leaving 16 bases between them. CDR3 sequence: CSVGVGLSNTGELFF. Written as DNA, the CDR3 is TGCAGCGTGGGGGTAGGACTTTCAAACACCGGGGAGCTGTTTTTT.

The chain uses TRBV5-8 and TRBJ2-2; 10 bases fit TRBD1. Germline V gene sequence: CDR1 SGHTS, CDR2 YDEGEE. The V segment lost 2 bases and the J segment 6 bases; nucleotides outside the gene matches: 7. The CDR3 extends over 16 amino acids. The CDR3 sequence: CASSLPGQGSAGELFF. The CDR3 bases are TGTGCCAGCAGCTTACCGGGACAGGGGTCGGCCGGGGAGCTGTTTTTT.

The chain carries TRBV5-1 and TRBJ2-7; TRBD2 matches 12 bases. The J segment lost 3 bases and the V segment lost 4 bases, leaving 8 bases of the junction unmatched. CDR3 size: 16 residues. The germline V gene has CDR1 SGHRS and CDR2 YFSETQ. CDR3 DNA: TGCGCCAGCAGCGAGAGACTAGCGGGAGATGTCTACGAGCAGTACTTC. As protein: CASSERLAGDVYEQYF.

The chain recombines TRBV10-3 with TRBJ1-2; TRBD1 aligns across 9 bases. CDR1 and CDR2 from the germline V gene are ENHRY and SYGVKD. This CDR3 contains 14 residues. With V trimmed by 7 bases and J by 8 bases, 11 bases remained unmatched. DNA for the CDR3: TGTGCCATCACCGACGGGACAGGGCGGGAGGGCTACACCTTC. It is translated as CAITDGTGREGYTF.

The rearrangement joins TRBV19 to TRBJ1-5, with 11 bases matching TRBD1. Germline V lookup: CDR1 LNHDA, CDR2 SQIVND (reference sequence). V dropped 6 bases and J dropped 8; count of bases not matched to a gene: 12. The CDR3 runs 16 residues. Written as DNA, the CDR3 is TGTGCCAGTAGCCGAACCGGGACAGGGGGTTCTAAGCCCCAGCATTTT. It codes for CASSRTGTGGSKPQHF. Using reference TRBV19 and TRBJ1-5 for the parts outside the CDR3, the full variable domain is DGGITQSPKYLFRKEGQNVTLSCEQNLNHDAMYWYRQDPGQGLRLIYYSQIVNDFQKGDIAEGYSVSREKKESFPLTVTSAQKNPTAFYLCASSRTGTGGSKPQHFGDGTRLSIL.

The chain couples TRBV7-9 to TRBJ2-2; 9 bases are shared with TRBD2. The CDR3 runs to 16 residues. Germline assignment: CDR1 SEHNR and CDR2 FQNEAQ (reference sequence). The V gene end was trimmed by 6 bases and the J gene end by 2 bases; junction bases not matched to a gene: 7. The CDR3 region is CASSWGLAANTGELFF. Written as DNA, the CDR3 is TGTGCCAGCAGTTGGGGACTAGCAGCAAACACCGGGGAGCTGTTTTTT.

This chain uses TRBV6-5 with TRBJ2-5, with D tentatively TRBD2 (6 bases). V was shortened by 6 bases and J by 5 bases, with 19 bases between the two germline ends. CDR1 is MNHEY, CDR2 SVGAGI, per germline. The CDR3 sequence is 15 residues long. In DNA form, the CDR3 reads TGTGCCAGCAGCGGGGCTAGCGCCGGGGCGGAGACCCAGTACTTC. Translating it yields CASSGASAGAETQYF.

The chain recombines TRBV23-1 with TRBJ1-5, with TRBD1 matching 7 bases. TRBV23-1 is an ORF; its function is uncertain. CDR3 length: 16 residues. J lost 2 bases, V lost 6 bases, and 10 bases had no gene match. Here the CDR3 reads CASSGVDGQGNQPQHF. The CDR3 region has the DNA TGCGCCAGCAGCGGGGTCGATGGACAGGGCAATCAGCCCCAGCATTTT.

The chain links TRBV4-3 to TRBJ2-2; 13 bases are a match to TRBD2. The junction had 6 bases not matched to a gene; V was cut back by 4 bases and J by 7 bases. The germline V gene has CDR1 LGHNA and CDR2 YSLEER. The CDR3 is 16 residues long. The CDR3: CASSPGLAGVGGELFF. The CDR3, as DNA: TGCGCCAGCAGCCCCGGACTAGCGGGGGTGGGCGGGGAGCTGTTTTTT.

Comment on this clone: Additional DNA sequences in this sample encode the identical CDR3. V gene TRBV5-1 combines with J gene TRBJ2-7, with D hard to call. There are 13 residues in the CDR3. CDR1 and CDR2 from the germline V gene are SGHRS and YFSETQ. V gave up 5 bases and J gave up 4 bases, with 13 bases separating them. The CDR3 region has the DNA TGCGCCAGCAGTTTCGGCACATCTTACGAGCAGTACTTC. Amino acids: CASSFGTSYEQYF.

The rearrangement links TRBV18 to TRBJ1-4, with 9 positions matching TRBD1. CDR1 KGHSH and CDR2 LQKENI come from the germline V gene. This CDR3 contains 15 residues. The junction had 7 bases not matched to a gene; V was cut back by 4 bases and J by 7 bases. The chain's CDR3 is CASSHKQGASEKLFF. The CDR3 coding sequence is TGTGCCAGCTCACACAAACAGGGGGCGAGTGAAAAACTGTTTTTT. The whole variable domain, filled in from reference TRBV18 and TRBJ1-4, reads NAGVMQNPRHLVRRRGQEARLRCSPMKGHSHVYWYRQLPEEGLKFMVYLQKENIIDESGMPKERFSAEFPKEGPSILRIQQVVRGDSAAYFCASSHKQGASEKLFFGSGTQLSVL.

The CDR3 here is CASSAGGTYEQYF. The CDR3 coding sequence is TGTGCCAGCTCGGCGGGAGGTACCTACGAGCAGTACTTC. The chain combines TRBV5-4 with TRBJ2-7; 8 bases agree with TRBD2. Germline V lookup: CDR1 SGHNT, CDR2 YYREEE (reference sequence). Germline trimming cut 7 bases from V and 2 bases from J; bases unmatched to any gene: 5. The CDR3 consists of 13 residues.

The chain joins TRBV18 to TRBJ2-1; D gene uncertain. CDR1 and CDR2 (germline): KGHSH, LQKENI. Trimming removed 4 bases from V and 0 bases from J, with 16 bases in between. This CDR3 region has 17 residues. This CDR3 reads CASSLIESQGSYNEQFF. For the CDR3, the DNA is TGTGCCAGCTCACTAATCGAGAGTCAAGGCTCCTACAATGAGCAGTTCTTC.

The chain joins TRBV6-6 to TRBJ1-5; the match to TRBD1 covers 10 bases. There are 16 residues in the CDR3. Germline V CDR1 and CDR2: MNHNY, SVGAGI (reference sequence). The trim removed 5 bases at V and 4 bases at J, leaving 8 bases unmatched. CDR3 in amino acids: CASSQGGDRGNQPQHF. For the CDR3, the DNA is TGTGCCAGCAGTCAGGGAGGGGACAGGGGAAATCAGCCCCAGCATTTT.

This sequence joins TRBV7-9 and TRBJ2-2; 9 nucleotides agree with TRBD1. CDR1 and CDR2 (germline): SEHNR, FQNEAQ (reference sequence). The CDR3 extends over 19 amino acids. V shed 5 bases, J shed 2 bases, and the junction held 15 bases outside the gene matches. The CDR3 coding sequence is TGTGCCAGCAGCACCCGGGACAGGGAGGAACGGAGTAACACCGGGGAGCTGTTTTTT. Translated: CASSTRDREERSNTGELFF.

V is TRBV7-9 and J is TRBJ1-2, with 8 bases fitting TRBD1. Germline loops: CDR1 SEHNR, CDR2 FQNEAQ (reference sequence). Losses at the gene ends were 5 bases for V and 6 bases for J; bases not matched to a gene: 8. The CDR3 loop spans 14 amino acids. Written as DNA, the CDR3 is TGTGCCAGCAGCGGCCCTCCAGGGGGCGATGGCTACACCTTC. Translating it yields CASSGPPGGDGYTF.

Note on this clone: Different DNA sequences within this sample yield the same CDR3. The chain uses TRBV5-1 and TRBJ2-3, with D unresolved. Trimming pared 2 bases from V and 4 bases from J, leaving 5 bases between. CDR3 size: 12 residues. Germline V CDR1 and CDR2: SGHRS, YFSETQ. The CDR3 region is CASSFSADTQYF. CDR3 DNA sequence: TGCGCCAGCAGCTTTTCTGCAGATACGCAGTATTTT.

J is TRBJ2-1 and V is TRBV9; D gene uncertain. The germline V gene encodes CDR1 SGDLS and CDR2 YYNGEE. Trimming stripped 0 bases from V and 8 bases from J, with 12 bases between. The CDR3 length is 14 residues. The CDR3 bases are TGTGCCAGCAGCGTAGGTCCTCTAGGCGATGAGCAGTTCTTC. This codes for CASSVGPLGDEQFF. Together with reference TRBV9 and TRBJ2-1, the CDR3 gives the full variable domain: DSGVTQTPKHLITATGQRVTLRCSPRSGDLSVYWYQQSLDQGLQFLIQYYNGEERAKGNILERFSAQQFPDLHSELNLSSLELGDSALYFCASSVGPLGDEQFFGPGTRLTVL.

On this clone itself: Germline and junction disagree at one end, which may indicate a read error. V and J are TRBV11-1 and TRBJ2-1; the D is unclear. The germline V gene has CDR1 SGHAT and CDR2 FQDESV (reference sequence). There are 11 residues in the CDR3. CDR3 sequence (DNA): TGTGCCAGCAGCTCGGAAGTCAGGCCGATCTTC. Translating gives CASSSEVRPIF.

This clone was found a few times. The rearrangement links TRBV5-4 to TRBJ1-5; D is unclear. The V end was cut by 4 bases, the J end by 7 bases, with 9 bases between. CDR3 length: 12 residues. Germline lookup yields CDR1 SGHNT and CDR2 YYREEE (reference sequence). As DNA, the CDR3 is TGTGCCAGCAGCCGGTTTGGCCAGCCCCAGCATTTT. This codes for CASSRFGQPQHF.